This T cell receptor (beta chain) was profiled in a study of OX40 agonist ivuxolimab in advanced cancers. Study-wide context: Given to patients was ivuxolimab, an agonistic anti-OX40 (CD134) antibody. Patients achieving partial responses numbered three: one hepatocellular carcinoma case and two cutaneous melanoma cases. Study outcomes and limitations: Averaging showed that CD8+ T cells had more expanded clones than CD4+ did. Low normalized T-cell clonal expansion also characterized some of the nonresponders.

TCRdb keeps only in-frame clones here, not all; method: immunoSEQ multiplex PCR. The repertoire holds about 100,000 clones, with around 91% as singletons. A note on this clone: The target antigen is unknown.

The CDR3 has 13 residues. Germline-derived CDR1 and CDR2 are WSHSY and SAAADI. Losses at the gene ends were 8 bases for V and 6 bases for J; bases not matched to a gene: 6. This clonotype was obtained from an adult with an advanced solid tumor such as melanoma, head and neck, liver or kidney cancer. The source was CD4+ or CD8+ T cells sorted from blood, collected in a trial of the OX40 agonist ivuxolimab. The chain carries TRBV10-2 and TRBJ1-5, with 8 bases matching TRBD1. This chain's CDR3 is CASGGQGGQPQHF. In DNA form, the CDR3 reads TGCGCCAGCGGAGGACAGGGAGGTCAGCCCCAGCATTTT.